This T cell receptor beta chain is drawn from a study of blood T cells in healthy people across ages. PCR was performed a second time for about 7 to 11 cycles using a sample-barcoded 5' primer and a J-beta primer mix. TCRdb fed the 5' RACE reads into MiXCR, producing one record per CDR3 protein. The sample has more than 800,000 distinct CDR3 sequences, under 35% seen once. Study conclusions and caveats: It was not known whether donors were CMV positive (a possible confounder of expanded clonotype changes).

Each individual donor underwent a draw of approximately 10 milliliters of peripheral blood. Total RNA extracted from each sample amounted to at least 6 micrograms. This clonotype turned up a few times. Its specificity is not known. The clonotype was recovered from an elderly woman in good health. The specimen was blood.

DNA for the CDR3: TGTGCCAGCAGCTTAAATCTCTACGAGCAGTACTTC. Residues: CASSLNLYEQYF. This sequence joins TRBV11-2 and TRBJ2-7; D gene unclear. V was cut by 2 bases and J by 3 bases, with 5 bases left in between. This CDR3 region has 12 residues. CDR1 SGHAT and CDR2 FQNNGV come from the germline V gene.